These T cell receptor beta chains were read from a single sample in a study of regulatory T cells in long-lasting Graves disease. TCRdb re-derived calls from the multiplex PCR reads in MiXCR, one entry per CDR3 protein. The sample holds fewer than 550,000 distinct CDR3 sequences, approximately 16% seen once. These data also formed part of another study, on T cells in Graves' hyperthyroidism and ophthalmopathy.

The material was peripheral blood mononuclear cells (PBMCs), obtained at new diagnosis, from a patient treated with antithyroid drugs. All receptors derive from a young woman with Graves disease. CDR3s include the opening cysteine and the closing phenylalanine or tryptophan. The D gene is left open where the match is weak. The listing skips clone size in some rows; elsewhere it reads once, few, many or a size class.

D gene | J gene | clone size | V gene | CDR3 DNA | CDR3 protein
- | TRBJ2-1 | many | TRBV27 | TGTGCCAGCAGTTTATCTCAACCAGTAGGGGGAGTCCGGTTCTTC | CASSLSQPVGGVRFF
- | TRBJ2-2 | - | TRBV27 | TGTGCCAGCAGTTTCATTAGCAGGGACACCGGGGAGCTGTTTTTT | CASSFISRDTGELFF
- | TRBJ2-7 | many | TRBV3-1 | TGTGCCAGCAGCCAAGATCGGGCAGGGACCTACGAGCAGTACTTC | CASSQDRAGTYEQYF
- | TRBJ2-2 | many | TRBV5-1 | TGCGCCAGCAGCTACTCGCCGAACACCGGGGAGCTGTTTTTT | CASSYSPNTGELFF
TRBD1 | TRBJ1-6 | - | TRBV6-6 | TGTGCCAGCAGTTACTCGCTGGGACAGGCGGAGACCTATAATTCACCCCTCCACTTT | CASSYSLGQAETYNSPLHF
- | TRBJ1-1 | many | TRBV5-8 | TGTGCCAGCAGCTTATCGGTCTACACTGAAGCTTTCTTT | CASSLSVYTEAFF
- | TRBJ2-5 | once | TRBV28 | TGTGCCAGCAAGATACAGGGCGGTGGAGAGACCCAGTACTTC | CASKIQGGGETQYF
TRBD2 | TRBJ2-1 | few | TRBV25-1 | TGTGCCAGCAGTGACCGGACTAGCGGGAGCTATGAGCAGTTCTTC | CASSDRTSGSYEQFF
TRBD1 | TRBJ2-1 | many | TRBV27 | TGTGCCAGCAGGAACCGACAGGGGCTCGATGAGCAGTTCTTC | CASRNRQGLDEQFF
- | TRBJ1-2 | many | TRBV12-3/TRBV12-4 | TGTGCCAGCAGTACTGCGGGTGTAAACTATGGCTACACCTTC | CASSTAGVNYGYTF
- | TRBJ1-4 | many | TRBV11-2 | TGTGCCAGCAGCGAAAACGGACCGTATAATGAAAAACTGTTTTTT | CASSENGPYNEKLFF
- | TRBJ2-7 | few | TRBV12-3/TRBV12-4 | TGTGCCAGCTCAGTTTTTATGTACGAGCAGTACTTC | CASSVFMYEQYF
- | TRBJ2-3 | few | TRBV6-1 | TGTGCCAGCAGGGTACTAACTAGAACCACGGTCACAGATACGCAGTATTTT | CASRVLTRTTVTDTQYF
- | TRBJ2-7 | - | TRBV10-3 | TGTGCCATCAGACTGAGTCGCTACACAGACGAGCAGTACTTC | CAIRLSRYTDEQYF
- | TRBJ2-7 | many | TRBV28 | TGTGCCAGCAGCCTTCCCCAAGTCGGGCAGTACTTC | CASSLPQVGQYF
TRBD1 | TRBJ1-2 | many | TRBV20-1 | TGCAGTGCTAGATCTAACTCCGGGACAGGGATCTATGGCTACACCTTC | CSARSNSGTGIYGYTF
- | TRBJ1-5 | - | TRBV27 | TGTGCCAGCGGCTCCCTAGTTGGACAGCGACTTAGCAATCAGCCCCAGCATTTT | CASGSLVGQRLSNQPQHF
TRBD1 | TRBJ1-1 | - | TRBV5-1 | TGCGCCAGCAGGGGGGACAGAAAAGCTTTCTTT | CASRGDRKAFF
TRBD2 | TRBJ2-1 | many | TRBV20-1 | TGCAGTGCTAGGGTCTGGACTAGCCTCCTCGACAATGAGCAGTTCTTC | CSARVWTSLLDNEQFF
- | TRBJ1-5 | - | TRBV11-3 | TGTGCCGGCGGGCAAGCCAGCAATCAGCCCCAGCATTTT | CAGGQASNQPQHF
TRBD1 | TRBJ2-7 | many | TRBV28 | TGTGCCAGTTACGGGACAGGGCCAACCTACGAGCAGTACTTC | CASYGTGPTYEQYF
- | TRBJ2-1 | many | TRBV5-1 | TGCGCCAGCAGCTTGGGGGGCGGACCGGGGTCCTACAATGAGCAGTTCTTC | CASSLGGGPGSYNEQFF
TRBD1 | TRBJ2-7 | many | TRBV28 | TGTGCCAGCAGTTCCCTCATGGGGACAGGGCTTTACGAGCAGTACTTC | CASSSLMGTGLYEQYF
- | TRBJ2-1 | many | TRBV6-1 | TGTGCCAGTATCAGCGACCCGGACCGAGCCCTGGAGCAGTTCTTC | CASISDPDRALEQFF
- | TRBJ2-4 | many | TRBV7-2 | TGTGCCAGCAGGGACTCAGGGAACATTCAGTACTTC | CASRDSGNIQYF
- | TRBJ2-7 | - | TRBV24-1 | TGTGCCACCAGTCTGGGCAGCCATCAGCAGTACTTC | CATSLGSHQQYF
- | TRBJ1-1 | many | TRBV29-1 | TGCAGCGTTAACCTTTTGGCCGCAACTAACACTGAAGCTTTCTTT | CSVNLLAATNTEAFF
- | TRBJ2-7 | many | TRBV7-6 | TGTGCCAGCAGCCTAAACGCCTACGAGCAGTACTTC | CASSLNAYEQYF
TRBD2 | TRBJ2-3 | few | TRBV10-3 | TGTGCCATCAGTGAGTCATTGCGGGAGGGCCGGGAACTCGGGGATACGCAGTATTTT | CAISESLREGRELGDTQYF
- | TRBJ1-1 | many | TRBV3-1 | TGTGCCAGCAGCCAATTGGCGATGAACACTGAAGCTTTCTTT | CASSQLAMNTEAFF
- | TRBJ1-1 | many | TRBV20-1 | TGCAGTGCTAGCCAACCGGGGGTCCCTGAAGCTTTCTTT | CSASQPGVPEAFF
TRBD2 | TRBJ2-7 | - | TRBV20-1 | TGCAGTGCTAGAGGGGGGGGCGAGCAGTACTTC | CSARGGGEQYF
TRBD2 | TRBJ2-7 | few | TRBV7-9 | TGTGCCAGCAGCCCACTGGGGAGTAGCGGGAGAATTGGGTACTTC | CASSPLGSSGRIGYF
TRBD1 | TRBJ1-1 | few | TRBV29-1 | TGCAGCGCTACTGGGCAGGGGGCGGAAGCTTTCTTT | CSATGQGAEAFF
- | TRBJ1-4 | - | TRBV10-1 | TGCGCCAGCAGTGAGGAACCCTTGGGTGGTGAAAAACTGTTTTTT | CASSEEPLGGEKLFF
- | TRBJ2-1 | many | TRBV7-3 | TGTGCCAGCAGCTTAACGTTGGGATTTGGGAGCGGTGAGCAGTTCTTC | CASSLTLGFGSGEQFF
TRBD2 | TRBJ2-1 | - | TRBV6-5 | TGTGCCAGCAGTTATGGCGGGAGGGCCGACAATGAGCAGTTCTTC | CASSYGGRADNEQFF
- | TRBJ1-2 | few | TRBV18 | TGTGCCAGCTCACCGGAGGGGGTAAATGGCTACACCTTC | CASSPEGVNGYTF
TRBD1 | TRBJ2-3 | many | TRBV19 | TGTGCCAGTAGTAACCCTGGGACAGACGGCACAGATACGCAGTATTTT | CASSNPGTDGTDTQYF
TRBD2 | TRBJ2-7 | many | TRBV6-5 | TGTGCCAGCAGTTCGCCTAGCGGGACATCCTACGAGCAGTACTTC | CASSSPSGTSYEQYF
- | TRBJ1-1 | - | TRBV7-9 | TGTGCCAGCAGGTGGTTGACTGAAGCTTTCTTT | CASRWLTEAFF
TRBD2 | TRBJ2-5 | few | TRBV18 | TGTGCCAGCTCACCAGCTAGCGGGAATTTCCAAGAGACCCAGTACTTC | CASSPASGNFQETQYF
- | TRBJ2-3 | many | TRBV11-2 | TGTGCCAGCAGACCGCAGGGGATTGGCACAGATACGCAGTATTTT | CASRPQGIGTDTQYF
TRBD1 | TRBJ2-7 | many | TRBV5-5 | TGTGCCAGCAGCCCCCGGGACAGGGACAACGAGCAGTACTTC | CASSPRDRDNEQYF
- | TRBJ2-5 | few | TRBV27 | TGTGCCAGCAGTTTAGGGAACTGGGGGGAGACCCAGTACTTC | CASSLGNWGETQYF
- | TRBJ2-3 | few | TRBV15 | TGTGCCACCAGCAGAGGGACAAGCGATACGCAGTATTTT | CATSRGTSDTQYF
TRBD2 | TRBJ2-3 | - | TRBV9 | TGTGCCAGCAGCGTGGGACTAGCTAGCACAGATACGCAGTATTTT | CASSVGLASTDTQYF
TRBD1 | TRBJ1-5 | many | TRBV12-3/TRBV12-4 | TGTGCCAGCAGTATCATACAAACAGGGGAACAGCCCCAGCATTTT | CASSIIQTGEQPQHF
TRBD2 | TRBJ2-1 | - | TRBV20-1 | TGCAGTGCTAGATCGACTAGCGGGAGTTTCTACAATGAGCAGTTCTTC | CSARSTSGSFYNEQFF
- | TRBJ2-2 | many | TRBV9 | TGTGCCAGCAGCGTAGGGCAGGGGAACACCGGGGAGCTGTTTTTT | CASSVGQGNTGELFF
TRBD2 | TRBJ2-1 | - | TRBV5-6 | TGTGCCAGCAGCTGGAAAGCGGGAGGGGGTGAGCAGTTCTTC | CASSWKAGGGEQFF
- | TRBJ1-1 | - | TRBV28 | TGTGCCAGCAGCACTGGGGGGGCTGAAGCTTTCTTT | CASSTGGAEAFF
TRBD2 | TRBJ2-5 | - | TRBV19 | TGTGCCAGTAGTATAAGGGGACTAGCGAATCAAGAGACCCAGTACTTC | CASSIRGLANQETQYF
- | TRBJ2-7 | many | TRBV28 | TGTGCCAGCAGTTTTTGGCCGCCTGCCGGGACTGGTGTTTCCGAGCAGTACTTC | CASSFWPPAGTGVSEQYF
TRBD1 | TRBJ2-7 | many | TRBV4-1 | TGCGCCAGCAGCCATCCCCGGGACAGGGCTGCCTACGAGCAGTACTTC | CASSHPRDRAAYEQYF
TRBD2 | TRBJ2-3 | few | TRBV27 | TGTGCCAGCAGTTCCTACCAAAAGCGGGAGGGCCAAAATACGCAGTATTTT | CASSSYQKREGQNTQYF